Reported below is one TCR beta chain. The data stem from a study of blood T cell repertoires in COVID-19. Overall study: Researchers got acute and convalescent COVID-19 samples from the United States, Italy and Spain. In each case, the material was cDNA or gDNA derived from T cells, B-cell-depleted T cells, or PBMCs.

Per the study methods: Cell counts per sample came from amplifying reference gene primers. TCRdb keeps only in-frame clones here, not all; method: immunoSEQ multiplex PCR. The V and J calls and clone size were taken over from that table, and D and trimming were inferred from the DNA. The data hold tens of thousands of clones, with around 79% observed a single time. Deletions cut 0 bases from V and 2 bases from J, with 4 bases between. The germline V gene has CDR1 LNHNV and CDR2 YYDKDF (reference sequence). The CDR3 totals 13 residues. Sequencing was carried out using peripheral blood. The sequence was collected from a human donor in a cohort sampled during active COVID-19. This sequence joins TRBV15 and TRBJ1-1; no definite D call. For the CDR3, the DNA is TGTGCCACCAGCAGAGACAGAAACACTGAAGCTTTCTTT. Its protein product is CATSRDRNTEAFF. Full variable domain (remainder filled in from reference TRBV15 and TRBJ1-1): DAMVIQNPRYQVTQFGKPVTLSCSQTLNHNVMYWYQQKSSQAPKLLFHYYDKDFNNEADTPDNFQSRRPNTSFCFLDIRSPGLGDTAMYLCATSRDRNTEAFFGQGTRLTVV.